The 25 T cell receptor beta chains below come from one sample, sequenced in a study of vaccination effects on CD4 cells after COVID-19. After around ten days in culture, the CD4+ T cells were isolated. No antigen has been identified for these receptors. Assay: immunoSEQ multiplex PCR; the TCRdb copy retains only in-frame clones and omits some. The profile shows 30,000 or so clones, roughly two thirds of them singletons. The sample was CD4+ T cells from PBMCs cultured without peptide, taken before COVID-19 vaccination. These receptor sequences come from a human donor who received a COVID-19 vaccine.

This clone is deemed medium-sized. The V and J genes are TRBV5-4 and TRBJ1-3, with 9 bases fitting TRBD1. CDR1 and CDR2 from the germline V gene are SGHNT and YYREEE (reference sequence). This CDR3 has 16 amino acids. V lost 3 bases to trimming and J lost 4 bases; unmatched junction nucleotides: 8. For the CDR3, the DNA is TGTGCCAGCAGCTACCGAACAGGGGGCGACGGAAACACCATATATTTT. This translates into CASSYRTGGDGNTIYF.

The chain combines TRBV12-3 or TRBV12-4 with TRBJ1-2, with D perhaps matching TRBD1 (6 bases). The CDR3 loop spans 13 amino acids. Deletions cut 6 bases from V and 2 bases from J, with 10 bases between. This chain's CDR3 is CASSGQMNYGYTF. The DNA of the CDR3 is TGTGCCAGCAGCGGACAGATGAACTATGGCTACACCTTC.

The CDR3 DNA reads TGTGCCAGCAGCTTGCCCTGGTCCGGCCCCAATGAAAAACTGTTTTTT. Translation gives CASSLPWSGPNEKLFF. The chain has TRBV7-9 and TRBJ1-4; D remains unclear. The CDR3 totals 16 residues. V dropped 3 bases and J dropped 5 bases, with 16 bases sitting between them. Germline CDR1 and CDR2: SEHNR and FQNEAQ (reference sequence).

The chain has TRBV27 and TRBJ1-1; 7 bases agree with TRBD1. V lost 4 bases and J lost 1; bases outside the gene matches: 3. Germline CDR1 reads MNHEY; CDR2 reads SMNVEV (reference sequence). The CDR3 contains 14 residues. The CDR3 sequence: CASSSNRGNTEAFF. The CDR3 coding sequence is TGTGCCAGCAGTTCTAACAGGGGGAACACTGAAGCTTTCTTT.

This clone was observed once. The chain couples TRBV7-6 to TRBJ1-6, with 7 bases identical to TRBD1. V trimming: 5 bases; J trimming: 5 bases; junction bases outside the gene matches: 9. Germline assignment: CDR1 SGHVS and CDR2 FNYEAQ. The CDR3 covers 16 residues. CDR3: CASSRGVGTDNSPLHF. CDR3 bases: TGTGCCAGCAGCAGAGGGGTCGGGACAGATAATTCACCCCTCCACTTT.

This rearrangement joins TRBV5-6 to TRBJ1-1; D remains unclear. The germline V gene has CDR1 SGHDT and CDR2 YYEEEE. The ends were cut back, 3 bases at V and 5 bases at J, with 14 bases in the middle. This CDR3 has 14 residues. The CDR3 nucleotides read TGTGCCAGCAGCTCCGTGCCCAGTATGACTGAAGCTTTCTTT. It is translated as CASSSVPSMTEAFF.

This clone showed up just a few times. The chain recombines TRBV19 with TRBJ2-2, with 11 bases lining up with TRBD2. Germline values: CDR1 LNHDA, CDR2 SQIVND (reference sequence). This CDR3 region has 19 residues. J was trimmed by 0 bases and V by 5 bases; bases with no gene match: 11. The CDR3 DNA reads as TGTGCCAGTAGTTTTCCCCGGGGACTAGCGGTATCGAACACCGGGGAGCTGTTTTTT. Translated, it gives CASSFPRGLAVSNTGELFF.

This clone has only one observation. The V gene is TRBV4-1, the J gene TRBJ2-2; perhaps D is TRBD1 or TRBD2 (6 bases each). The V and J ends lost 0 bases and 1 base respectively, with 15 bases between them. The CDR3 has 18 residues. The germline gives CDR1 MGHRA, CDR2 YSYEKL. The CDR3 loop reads CASSQETLGGLNTGELFF. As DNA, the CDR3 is TGCGCCAGCAGCCAAGAGACTCTTGGGGGGCTGAACACCGGGGAGCTGTTTTTT.

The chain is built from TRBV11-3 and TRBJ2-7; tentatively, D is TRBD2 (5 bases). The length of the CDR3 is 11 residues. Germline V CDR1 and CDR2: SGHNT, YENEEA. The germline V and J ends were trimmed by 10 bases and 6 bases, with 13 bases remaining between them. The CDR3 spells CANPRECEQYF. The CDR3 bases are TGTGCCAACCCGAGGGAATGCGAGCAGTACTTC.

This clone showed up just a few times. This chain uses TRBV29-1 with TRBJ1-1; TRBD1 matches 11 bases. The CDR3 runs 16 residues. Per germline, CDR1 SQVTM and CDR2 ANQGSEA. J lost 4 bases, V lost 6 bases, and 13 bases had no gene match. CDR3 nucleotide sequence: TGCAGCGTAGCCGGGACAGGGGGAGGTCGGGTCACTGAAGCTTTCTTT. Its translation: CSVAGTGGGRVTEAFF.

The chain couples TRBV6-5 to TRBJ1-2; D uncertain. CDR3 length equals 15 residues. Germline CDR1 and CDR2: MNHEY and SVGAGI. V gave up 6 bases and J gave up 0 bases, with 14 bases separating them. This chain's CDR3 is CASRSSLGANYGYTF. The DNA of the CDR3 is TGTGCCAGCAGGTCCAGTCTGGGAGCTAACTATGGCTACACCTTC.

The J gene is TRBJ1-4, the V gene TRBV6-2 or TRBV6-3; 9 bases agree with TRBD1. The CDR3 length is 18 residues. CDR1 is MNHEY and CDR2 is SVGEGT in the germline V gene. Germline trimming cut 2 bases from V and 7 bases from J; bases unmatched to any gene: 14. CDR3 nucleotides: TGTGCCAGCAGTTACGAAGGAGGGACAGGGAGAGGGAGTGAAAAACTGTTTTTT. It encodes CASSYEGGTGRGSEKLFF.

The CDR3 DNA reads TGTGCCAGCAGCGTAGCTACGTGGGGACAGGGAGATGGCTACACCTTC. Protein sequence: CASSVATWGQGDGYTF. This rearrangement joins TRBV9 to TRBJ1-2; 9 bases agree with TRBD1. Losses at the gene ends were 0 bases for V and 6 bases for J; bases not matched to a gene: 9. CDR3 length: 16 amino acids. Germline loops: CDR1 SGDLS, CDR2 YYNGEE.

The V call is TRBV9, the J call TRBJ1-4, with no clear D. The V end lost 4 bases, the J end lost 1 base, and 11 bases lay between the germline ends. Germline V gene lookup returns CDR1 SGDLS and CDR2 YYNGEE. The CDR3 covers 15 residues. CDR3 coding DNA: TGTGCCAGCAGCCCAGACGGGGAAACTAATGAAAAACTGTTTTTT. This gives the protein CASSPDGETNEKLFF.

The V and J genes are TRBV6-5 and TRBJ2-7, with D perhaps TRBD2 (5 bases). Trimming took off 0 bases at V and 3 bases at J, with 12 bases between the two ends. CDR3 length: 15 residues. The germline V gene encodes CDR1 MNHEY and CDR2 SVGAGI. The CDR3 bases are TGTGCCAGCAGTTACTCGACGGTGGGAGACTACGAGCAGTACTTC. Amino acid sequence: CASSYSTVGDYEQYF.

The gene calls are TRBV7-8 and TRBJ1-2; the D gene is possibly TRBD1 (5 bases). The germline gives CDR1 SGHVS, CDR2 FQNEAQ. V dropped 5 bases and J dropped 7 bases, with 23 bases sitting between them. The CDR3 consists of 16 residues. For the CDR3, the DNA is TGTGCCAGCAGCCAGGGAAATGGGGGAATCAGTGCTGGCTACACCTTC. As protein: CASSQGNGGISAGYTF.

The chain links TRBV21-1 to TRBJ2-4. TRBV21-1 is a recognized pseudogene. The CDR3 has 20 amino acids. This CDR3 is CASSKVMIIRRILAKNIQYF. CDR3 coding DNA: TGTGCCAGCAGCAAAGTTATGATTATAAGACGGATACTAGCCAAAAACATTCAGTACTTC.

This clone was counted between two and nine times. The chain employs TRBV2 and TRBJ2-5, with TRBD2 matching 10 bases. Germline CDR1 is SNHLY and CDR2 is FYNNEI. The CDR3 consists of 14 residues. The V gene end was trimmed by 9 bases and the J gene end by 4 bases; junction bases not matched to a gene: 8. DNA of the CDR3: TGTGCCAGAGGGGCGACTAGCGGGTCAGAGACCCAGTACTTC. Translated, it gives CARGATSGSETQYF.

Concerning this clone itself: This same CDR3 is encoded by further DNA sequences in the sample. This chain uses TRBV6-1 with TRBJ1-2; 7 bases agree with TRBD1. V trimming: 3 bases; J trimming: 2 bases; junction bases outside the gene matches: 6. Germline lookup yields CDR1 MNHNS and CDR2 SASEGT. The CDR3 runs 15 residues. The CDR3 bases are TGTGCCAGCAGTGAGACACCGGGACAGAACTATGGCTACACCTTC. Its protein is CASSETPGQNYGYTF.

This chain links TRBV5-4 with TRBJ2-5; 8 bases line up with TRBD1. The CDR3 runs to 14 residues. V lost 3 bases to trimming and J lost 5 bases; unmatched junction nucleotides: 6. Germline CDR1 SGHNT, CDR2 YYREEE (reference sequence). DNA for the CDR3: TGTGCCAGCAGCTCGGGACAGGCGGATGAGACCCAGTACTTC. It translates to CASSSGQADETQYF.

The CDR3 nucleotides read TGTGCCAGCAGTGACGAACCGGGACGCGGGACCCAGTACTTC. Translating gives CASSDEPGRGTQYF. This chain links TRBV6-1 with TRBJ2-5; possibly TRBD1 or TRBD2 for D (5 bases each). CDR3 length equals 14 residues. The germline gives CDR1 MNHNS, CDR2 SASEGT. Trimming stripped 3 bases from V and 7 bases from J, with 15 bases between.

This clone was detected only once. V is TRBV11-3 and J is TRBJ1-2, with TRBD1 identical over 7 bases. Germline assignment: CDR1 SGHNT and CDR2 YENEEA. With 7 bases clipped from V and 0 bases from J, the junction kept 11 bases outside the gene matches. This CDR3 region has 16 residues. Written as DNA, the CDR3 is TGTGCCAGCAACCAAGACAGGGAACCACCTAACTATGGCTACACCTTC. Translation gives CASNQDREPPNYGYTF.

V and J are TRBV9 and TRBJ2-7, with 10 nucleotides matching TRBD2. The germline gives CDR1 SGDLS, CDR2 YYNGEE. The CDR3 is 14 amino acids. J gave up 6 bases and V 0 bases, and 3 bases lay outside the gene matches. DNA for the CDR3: TGTGCCAGCAGCGTAGGGCTAGCGGGGGCCGAGCAGTACTTC. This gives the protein CASSVGLAGAEQYF.

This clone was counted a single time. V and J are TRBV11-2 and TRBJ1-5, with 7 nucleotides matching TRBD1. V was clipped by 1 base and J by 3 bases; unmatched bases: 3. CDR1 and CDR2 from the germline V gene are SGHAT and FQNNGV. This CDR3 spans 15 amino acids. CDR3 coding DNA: TGTGCCAGCAGCTTAGGGGACAGATACAATCAGCCCCAGCATTTT. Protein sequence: CASSLGDRYNQPQHF.

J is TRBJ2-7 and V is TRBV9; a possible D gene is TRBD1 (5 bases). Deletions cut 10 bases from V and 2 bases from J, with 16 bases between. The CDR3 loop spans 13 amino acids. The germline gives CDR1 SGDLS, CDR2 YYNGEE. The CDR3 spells CACWGNLTYEQYF. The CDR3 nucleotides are TGTGCCTGTTGGGGCAACCTCACCTACGAGCAGTACTTC. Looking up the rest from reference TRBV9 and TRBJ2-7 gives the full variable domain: DSGVTQTPKHLITATGQRVTLRCSPRSGDLSVYWYQQSLDQGLQFLIQYYNGEERAKGNILERFSAQQFPDLHSELNLSSLELGDSALYFCACWGNLTYEQYFGPGTRLTVT.